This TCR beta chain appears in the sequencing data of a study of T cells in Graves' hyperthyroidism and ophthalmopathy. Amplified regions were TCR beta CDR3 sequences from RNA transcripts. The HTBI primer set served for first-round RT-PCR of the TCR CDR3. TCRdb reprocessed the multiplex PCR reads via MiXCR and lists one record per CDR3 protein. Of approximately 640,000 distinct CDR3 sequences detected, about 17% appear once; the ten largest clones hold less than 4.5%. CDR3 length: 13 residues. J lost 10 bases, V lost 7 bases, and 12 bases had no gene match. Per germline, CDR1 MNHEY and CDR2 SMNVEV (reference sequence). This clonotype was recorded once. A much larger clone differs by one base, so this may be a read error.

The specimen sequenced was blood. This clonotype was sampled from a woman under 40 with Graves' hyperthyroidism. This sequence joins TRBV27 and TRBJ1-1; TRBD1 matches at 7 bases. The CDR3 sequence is CASNSGQNLGAFF. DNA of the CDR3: TGTGCCAGCAATTCGGGACAGAACCTCGGAGCTTTCTTT.